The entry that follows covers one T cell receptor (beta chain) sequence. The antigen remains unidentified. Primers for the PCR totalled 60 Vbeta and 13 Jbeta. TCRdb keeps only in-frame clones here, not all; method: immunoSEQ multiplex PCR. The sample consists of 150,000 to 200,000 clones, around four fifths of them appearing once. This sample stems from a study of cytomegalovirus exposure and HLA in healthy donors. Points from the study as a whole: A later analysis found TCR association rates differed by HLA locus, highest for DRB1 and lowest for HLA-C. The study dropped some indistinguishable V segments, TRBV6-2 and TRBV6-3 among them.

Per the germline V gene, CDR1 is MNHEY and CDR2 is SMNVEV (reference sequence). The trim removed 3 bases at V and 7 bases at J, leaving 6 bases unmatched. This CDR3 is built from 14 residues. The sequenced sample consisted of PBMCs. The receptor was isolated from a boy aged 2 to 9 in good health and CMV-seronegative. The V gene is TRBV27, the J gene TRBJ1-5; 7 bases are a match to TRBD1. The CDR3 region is CASSLTGQDQPQHF. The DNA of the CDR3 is TGTGCCAGCAGTTTGACAGGGCAGGACCAGCCCCAGCATTTT.